Listed below are T cell receptor beta chains from one sample, sequenced in a study of blood T cell repertoires in COVID-19. The protocol was immunoSEQ multiplex PCR, while the TCRdb copy is restricted to in-frame clones and leaves out a portion. The sample includes 44,000 or so clones, approximately 71% of them seen just once. Source material: peripheral blood. The receptors were sampled from an elderly man with acute or convalescent COVID-19. Both conserved end residues are part of each CDR3. D genes are given only for firm matches. A row's size may be missing; if present it is once, few, many or a size class.

D: NA
V: TRBV5-8
size: NA
J: TRBJ2-3
DNA: TGTGCCAGCAGCACGGGGACTGGCCGGGATACGCAGTATTTT
CDR3: CASSTGTGRDTQYF

D: TRBD2
V: TRBV7-2
size: NA
J: TRBJ2-2
DNA: TGTGCCAGCAGCCTCGGGACTAGCCACACCGGGGAGCTGTTTTTT
CDR3: CASSLGTSHTGELFF

D: NA
V: TRBV7-8
size: many
J: TRBJ1-1
DNA: TGTGCCAGCAGTTGGGGGGACACTGAAGCTTTCTTT
CDR3: CASSWGDTEAFF

D: TRBD1
V: TRBV30
size: NA
J: TRBJ1-2
DNA: TGTGCCTGGAGTAGGGTGCAGGGGGCTATTGGCTACACCTTC
CDR3: CAWSRVQGAIGYTF

D: TRBD1
V: TRBV9
size: NA
J: TRBJ1-4
DNA: TGTGCCAGCAGCGTAGCTACAGGGGCTAATGAAAAACTGTTTTTT
CDR3: CASSVATGANEKLFF

D: TRBD1
V: TRBV11-2
size: NA
J: TRBJ2-5
DNA: TGTGCCAGCAGCCGGGACAGGGAGGGTTGGGAGACCCAGTACTTC
CDR3: CASSRDREGWETQYF

D: NA
V: TRBV7-2
size: NA
J: TRBJ2-5
DNA: TGTGCCAGCAGCTTAGGGGGGGGGCGCCAAGAGACCCAGTACTTC
CDR3: CASSLGGGRQETQYF

D: NA
V: TRBV29-1
size: NA
J: TRBJ1-4
DNA: TGCAGCGGCCAGGGTCCAACTAATGAAAAACTGTTTTTT
CDR3: CSGQGPTNEKLFF

D: NA
V: TRBV1
size: NA
J: TRBJ1-2
DNA: TGCACCAGCAGCCAAGATCCGTCGACAGGGACGCACTACTATGGCTACACCTTC
CDR3: CTSSQDPSTGTHYYGYTF

D: NA
V: TRBV7-3
size: once
J: TRBJ1-1
DNA: TGTGCCAGCAGTCCAGACAACACGAACACTGAAGCTTTCTTT
CDR3: CASSPDNTNTEAFF

D: TRBD1
V: TRBV19
size: NA
J: TRBJ1-4
DNA: TGTGCCAGTAGTATAGGGGACAGGCCGAATGAAAAACTGTTTTTT
CDR3: CASSIGDRPNEKLFF

D: NA
V: TRBV6-6
size: NA
J: TRBJ2-2
DNA: TGTGCCAGCAGCCCAGGGGAAGATTCGGGGGAGCTGTTTTTT
CDR3: CASSPGEDSGELFF

D: NA
V: TRBV6-5
size: once
J: TRBJ1-4
DNA: TGTGCCAGCAGCCCCGACAGGCGGGAAAAACTGTTTTTT
CDR3: CASSPDRREKLFF

D: NA
V: TRBV27
size: NA
J: TRBJ2-2
DNA: TGTGCCAGCAGTGTACAGGGTTCAGCGAACACCGGGGAGCTGTTTTTT
CDR3: CASSVQGSANTGELFF

D: TRBD1
V: TRBV19
size: few
J: TRBJ2-7
DNA: TGTGCCAGTAGTAATTCCGGGACAGGGGGCTACGAGCAGTACTTC
CDR3: CASSNSGTGGYEQYF

D: TRBD1
V: TRBV14
size: NA
J: TRBJ1-2
DNA: TGTGCCAGCAGCCCCGGACAGGCCCCAAACTATGGCTACACCTTC
CDR3: CASSPGQAPNYGYTF

D: NA
V: TRBV24-1
size: NA
J: TRBJ1-4
DNA: TGTGCCACCAGTGATGGGGAGAAACTGTTTTTT
CDR3: CATSDGEKLFF

D: TRBD1
V: TRBV25-1
size: NA
J: TRBJ1-4
DNA: TGTGCCAGCAGTGAATATGAAGGGGGCTCTAATGAAAAACTGTTTTTT
CDR3: CASSEYEGGSNEKLFF

D: NA
V: TRBV7-2
size: NA
J: TRBJ2-3
DNA: TGTGCCAGCAGCTTAGGCGGGTGGGGGGGCACAGATACGCAGTATTTT
CDR3: CASSLGGWGGTDTQYF

D: TRBD1
V: TRBV5-1
size: few
J: TRBJ2-3
DNA: TGCGCCAGCAGCCGCACGGGACAGGGGTATGTGACAGATACGCAGTATTTT
CDR3: CASSRTGQGYVTDTQYF

D: TRBD1
V: TRBV29-1
size: NA
J: TRBJ2-2
DNA: TGCAGCGTTCTAGACAGGGATGTCGGCGGGGAGCTGTTTTTT
CDR3: CSVLDRDVGGELFF

D: NA
V: TRBV15
size: few
J: TRBJ1-1
DNA: TGTGCCACCAGCACCAGGGTGGGCACTGAAGCTTTCTTT
CDR3: CATSTRVGTEAFF

D: TRBD2
V: TRBV18
size: NA
J: TRBJ2-3
DNA: TGTGCCAGCTCACCCACTAGCGGGGGGGCCGTGGGAGATACGCAGTATTTT
CDR3: CASSPTSGGAVGDTQYF

D: TRBD1
V: TRBV7-9
size: NA
J: TRBJ2-3
DNA: TGTGCCAGCAGCCCCAGAGGGGGACAGGGAGCAGATACGCAGTATTTT
CDR3: CASSPRGGQGADTQYF

D: TRBD1
V: TRBV7-2
size: once
J: TRBJ1-6
DNA: TGTGCCAGCAGCTTAGTTTCGGACAGGGGAAATTCACCCCTCCACTTT
CDR3: CASSLVSDRGNSPLHF

D: NA
V: TRBV10-3
size: once
J: TRBJ2-7
DNA: TGTGCCATCAGTGAGTCGAAAGAGGCTAGATCCTACGAGCAGTACTTC
CDR3: CAISESKEARSYEQYF

D: NA
V: TRBV2
size: NA
J: TRBJ1-3
DNA: TGTGCCAGCAGTGGCAGGGTGCATGGAAACACCATATATTTT
CDR3: CASSGRVHGNTIYF

D: NA
V: TRBV30
size: NA
J: TRBJ2-7
DNA: TGTGCCTGGAGTGATAGCCGCTACGAGCAGTACTTC
CDR3: CAWSDSRYEQYF

D: TRBD2
V: TRBV7-3
size: NA
J: TRBJ2-3
DNA: TGTGCCAGCAGCTTAATGTCTAGCGGGGGGGCCGGTGATACGCAGTATTTT
CDR3: CASSLMSSGGAGDTQYF

D: TRBD1
V: TRBV11-3
size: NA
J: TRBJ1-6
DNA: TGTGCCAGCAGCTTAGGTGGACAGGGTCGTTCACCCCTCCACTTT
CDR3: CASSLGGQGRSPLHF

D: NA
V: TRBV7-2
size: NA
J: TRBJ2-5
DNA: TGTGCCAGCAGCACGCGGACATACCAAGAGACCCAGTACTTC
CDR3: CASSTRTYQETQYF

D: NA
V: TRBV5-8
size: NA
J: TRBJ1-6
DNA: TGTGCCAGCAGCCTTTCCGGGACAAATTCACCCCTCCACTTT
CDR3: CASSLSGTNSPLHF

D: NA
V: TRBV30
size: NA
J: TRBJ1-5
DNA: TGTGCCTGGAGTGTACCAGGGGCGCCTCGCCCCCAGCATTTT
CDR3: CAWSVPGAPRPQHF

D: NA
V: TRBV6-5
size: few
J: TRBJ1-1
DNA: TGTGCCAGCAGTTATCGGCCGGTTCGAGGCACTGAAGCTTTCTTT
CDR3: CASSYRPVRGTEAFF

D: NA
V: TRBV12-3/TRBV12-4
size: NA
J: TRBJ2-7
DNA: TGTGCCAGCAGTGTCGGCTACGAGCAGTACTTC
CDR3: CASSVGYEQYF

D: TRBD2
V: TRBV2
size: NA
J: TRBJ2-2
DNA: TGTGCCAGCAGTCTCGGACTAGCGGGAGGCACCGGGGAGCTGTTTTTT
CDR3: CASSLGLAGGTGELFF

D: TRBD2
V: TRBV6-2/TRBV6-3
size: once
J: TRBJ2-5
DNA: TGTGCCAGCAGTTACGCGGGAGTAGAGACCCAGTACTTC
CDR3: CASSYAGVETQYF

D: NA
V: TRBV2
size: few
J: TRBJ1-2
DNA: TGTGCCAGCAGTATAGACAGATATAACTATGGCTACACCTTC
CDR3: CASSIDRYNYGYTF

D: NA
V: TRBV7-2
size: NA
J: TRBJ2-5
DNA: TGTGCCAGCAGATCAGCTCGGGAGTACGGGACCCAGTACTTC
CDR3: CASRSAREYGTQYF

D: TRBD1
V: TRBV7-6
size: NA
J: TRBJ1-5
DNA: TGTGCCAGCAGCCTCACAGGGGGTAGCAATCAGCCCCAGCATTTT
CDR3: CASSLTGGSNQPQHF

D: TRBD1
V: TRBV28
size: NA
J: TRBJ1-1
DNA: TGTGCCAGCAGTATAACAGGGGTAAGCACTGAAGCTTTCTTT
CDR3: CASSITGVSTEAFF

D: NA
V: TRBV5-1
size: NA
J: TRBJ2-2
DNA: TGCGCCAGCAGCCAATCGACAGGAGTCACCGGGGAGCTGTTTTTT
CDR3: CASSQSTGVTGELFF

D: NA
V: TRBV7-9
size: few
J: TRBJ1-1
DNA: TGTGCCAGCATCTTGGAGCGAGGGGGGAACACTGAAGCTTTCTTT
CDR3: CASILERGGNTEAFF

D: TRBD2
V: TRBV19
size: NA
J: TRBJ2-5
DNA: TGTGCCAGTAGTATCTTGGGGACTAGCGGGAGACAAGAGACCCAGTACTTC
CDR3: CASSILGTSGRQETQYF

D: NA
V: TRBV7-3
size: NA
J: TRBJ2-3
DNA: TGTGCCAGCAGCTTAAGGGCTAGCCCAGATACGCAGTATTTT
CDR3: CASSLRASPDTQYF

D: NA
V: TRBV19
size: NA
J: TRBJ1-1
DNA: TGTGCCAGTATGGGAGGGACGGCTAACACTGAAGCTTTCTTT
CDR3: CASMGGTANTEAFF

D: NA
V: TRBV27
size: NA
J: TRBJ1-4
DNA: TGTGCCAGCAGTTTTCGACGCGCAGGGCGGTCGATATATGAAAAACTGTTTTTT
CDR3: CASSFRRAGRSIYEKLFF

D: TRBD1
V: TRBV29-1
size: many
J: TRBJ1-1
DNA: TGCAGTCCATTAACAGGGGATGGCACTGAAGCTTTCTTT
CDR3: CSPLTGDGTEAFF

D: NA
V: TRBV7-2
size: once
J: TRBJ1-2
DNA: TGTGCCAGCAGCCCCGGCGGGCAGGGGTATGGCTACACCTTC
CDR3: CASSPGGQGYGYTF

D: TRBD2
V: TRBV4-1
size: few
J: TRBJ2-1
DNA: TGCGCCAGCAGCCAAGTGGCCCTAAGATCCAGCGGGATCAGCAATGAGCAGTTCTTC
CDR3: CASSQVALRSSGISNEQFF

D: TRBD1
V: TRBV18
size: few
J: TRBJ1-4
DNA: TGTGCCAGCTCACCCCAACCTGGGACAGCGGTAGAAAAACTGTTTTTT
CDR3: CASSPQPGTAVEKLFF

D: NA
V: TRBV3-1/TRBV3-2
size: NA
J: TRBJ2-7
DNA: TGTGCCAGCAGCCAGTCTGTAACAGGGGAGGACGAGCAGTACTTC
CDR3: CASSQSVTGEDEQYF

D: TRBD1
V: TRBV10-3
size: NA
J: TRBJ1-2
DNA: TGTGCCATCAGTGAGTCGGGGACAGGCGGCCTAGCTAACTATGGCTACACCTTC
CDR3: CAISESGTGGLANYGYTF

D: NA
V: TRBV11-2
size: NA
J: TRBJ2-3
DNA: TGTGCCAGCAGCTTATTCAAAGATACGCAGTATTTT
CDR3: CASSLFKDTQYF

D: TRBD2
V: TRBV6-2/TRBV6-3
size: NA
J: TRBJ2-2
DNA: TGTGCCGGCAGTTTGGGGGTTCGGGCGGGAGCCACCGGGGAGCTGTTTTTT
CDR3: CAGSLGVRAGATGELFF

D: TRBD2
V: TRBV6-5
size: NA
J: TRBJ2-7
DNA: TGTGCCAGCAGAACTAGCGGGGGGAACTCCTACGAGCAGTACTTC
CDR3: CASRTSGGNSYEQYF

D: TRBD2
V: TRBV18
size: NA
J: TRBJ2-3
DNA: TGTGCCAGCTCAGTGACTAGCGGGCACACAGATACGCAGTATTTT
CDR3: CASSVTSGHTDTQYF

D: NA
V: TRBV6-5
size: NA
J: TRBJ2-5
DNA: TGTGCCAGCAACCGACTAGTACAAGAGACCCAGTACTTC
CDR3: CASNRLVQETQYF

D: NA
V: TRBV6-5
size: NA
J: TRBJ2-7
DNA: TGTGCCAGCAGACCGACCGGGACACCATCCTACGAGCAGTACTTC
CDR3: CASRPTGTPSYEQYF